Presented here are 10 T cell receptor beta chains from one specimen sequenced in a study of cytomegalovirus exposure and HLA in healthy donors. The PCR employed 60 Vbeta primers together with 13 Jbeta primers. Assay: immunoSEQ multiplex PCR; the TCRdb copy retains only in-frame clones and omits some. The table has over 75,000 clones, about a tenth seen once. Sequencing was performed on PBMCs. The source is a man aged 50 or older in good health and CMV-seropositive.

The CDR3 loop is CASSPQGGYGYTF. The DNA for the CDR3 is TGTGCCAGTAGTCCTCAGGGTGGCTATGGCTACACCTTC. The chain recombines TRBV19 with TRBJ1-2; D might be TRBD1 (5 bases). V lost 5 bases and J lost 4, with 11 bases in between. This CDR3 contains 13 residues. Germline-derived CDR1 and CDR2 are LNHDA and SQIVND (reference sequence). The full variable domain, in which reference TRBV19 and TRBJ1-2 provide the parts outside the CDR3, is DGGITQSPKYLFRKEGQNVTLSCEQNLNHDAMYWYRQDPGQGLRLIYYSQIVNDFQKGDIAEGYSVSREKKESFPLTVTSAQKNPTAFYLCASSPQGGYGYTFGSGTRLTVV.

V usage is TRBV11-2 and J usage is TRBJ2-1; possibly TRBD2 for D (7 bases). The germline gives CDR1 SGHAT, CDR2 FQNNGV. V was trimmed by 7 bases and J by 8 bases, leaving 27 bases between them. This CDR3 has 17 amino acids. Here the CDR3 reads CASTERGGVRVFDEQFF. The CDR3 region has the DNA TGTGCCAGCACCGAGAGGGGGGGAGTTCGGGTTTTCGATGAGCAGTTCTTC.

This chain uses TRBV6-1 with TRBJ2-7, with 7 positions matching TRBD2. Germline V gene lookup returns CDR1 MNHNS and CDR2 SASEGT. V shed 1 base, J shed 3 bases, and the junction held 3 bases outside the gene matches. The CDR3 sequence is 14 residues long. Here the CDR3 DNA reads TGTGCCAGCAGTGAAGGTCGCGGGAGCTACGAGCAGTACTTC. It codes for CASSEGRGSYEQYF.

The table lists this clone with a few counts. V usage is TRBV27 and J usage is TRBJ1-2; the match to TRBD1 covers 10 bases. Trimming cost V 5 bases and J 3 bases; bases outside gene matches: 6. Germline V gene data show CDR1 as MNHEY and CDR2 as SMNVEV (reference sequence). This CDR3 region has 15 residues. CDR3 loop: CASSDGTGADYGYTF. CDR3 DNA sequence: TGTGCCAGCAGTGACGGGACAGGGGCTGACTATGGCTACACCTTC.

The chain employs TRBV28 and TRBJ2-7; 7 nucleotides align to TRBD1. With 2 bases clipped from V and 3 bases from J, the junction kept 1 base outside the gene matches. This CDR3 comprises 13 residues. In germline, CDR1 is MDHEN, CDR2 SYDVKM. The CDR3 protein is CASSLGDSYEQYF. In nucleotides, the CDR3 is TGTGCCAGCAGTTTAGGGGACAGCTACGAGCAGTACTTC.

This clone was seen more than once but under ten times. The chain carries TRBV6-5 and TRBJ1-1; 9 bases map to TRBD1. CDR1 and CDR2 from the germline V gene are MNHEY and SVGAGI. V was clipped by 6 bases and J by 5 bases; unmatched bases: 7. This CDR3 is built from 14 residues. For the CDR3, the DNA is TGTGCCAGCAGAGCGGGGACAGGGAGGACTGAAGCTTTCTTT. It codes for CASRAGTGRTEAFF.

This clone was counted only a few times. This chain links TRBV6-5 with TRBJ1-1; no clear D. CDR3 length: 16 amino acids. Germline assignment: CDR1 MNHEY and CDR2 SVGAGI. With 2 bases removed from V and 1 base from J, the gap between germline ends came to 14 bases. The CDR3 nucleotides are TGTGCCAGCAGTTACGGAAGAGGTCCCCAGAACACTGAAGCTTTCTTT. Translating gives CASSYGRGPQNTEAFF.

This clone was counted only a few times. The gene calls are TRBV7-2 and TRBJ2-5; 8 nucleotides line up with TRBD1. The end of the DNA fits TRBJ2-7 better, so the J call may be wrong. The CDR3 contains 15 residues. Germline CDR1 is SGHTA and CDR2 is FQGNSA. CDR3 sequence: CASSLGSGGAYEQYF. The CDR3 bases are TGTGCCAGCAGCTTAGGCTCAGGGGGCGCTTACGAGCAGTACTTC.

V usage is TRBV29-1 and J usage is TRBJ2-5; 11 nucleotides align to TRBD1. The assigned J gene may be wrong: the sequence end matches TRBJ2-7 better. Germline CDR1 reads SQVTM; CDR2 reads ANQGSEA. The CDR3 runs 15 residues. DNA of the CDR3: TGCAGCGTTGAAGATCGGGACAGGGGGACCTACGAGCAGTACTTC. It yields the protein CSVEDRDRGTYEQYF.

This clone was counted between two and nine times. The V gene is TRBV7-8, the J gene TRBJ2-3; 12 bases match TRBD2. Per the germline V gene, CDR1 is SGHVS and CDR2 is FQNEAQ. The ends lost 2 bases at V and 3 bases at J; junction bases unmatched: 9. The CDR3 length is 18 residues. CDR3 in amino acids: CASSLMVPSGRVTDTQYF. Written as DNA, the CDR3 is TGTGCCAGCAGCTTAATGGTGCCTAGCGGGAGGGTAACAGATACGCAGTATTTT.